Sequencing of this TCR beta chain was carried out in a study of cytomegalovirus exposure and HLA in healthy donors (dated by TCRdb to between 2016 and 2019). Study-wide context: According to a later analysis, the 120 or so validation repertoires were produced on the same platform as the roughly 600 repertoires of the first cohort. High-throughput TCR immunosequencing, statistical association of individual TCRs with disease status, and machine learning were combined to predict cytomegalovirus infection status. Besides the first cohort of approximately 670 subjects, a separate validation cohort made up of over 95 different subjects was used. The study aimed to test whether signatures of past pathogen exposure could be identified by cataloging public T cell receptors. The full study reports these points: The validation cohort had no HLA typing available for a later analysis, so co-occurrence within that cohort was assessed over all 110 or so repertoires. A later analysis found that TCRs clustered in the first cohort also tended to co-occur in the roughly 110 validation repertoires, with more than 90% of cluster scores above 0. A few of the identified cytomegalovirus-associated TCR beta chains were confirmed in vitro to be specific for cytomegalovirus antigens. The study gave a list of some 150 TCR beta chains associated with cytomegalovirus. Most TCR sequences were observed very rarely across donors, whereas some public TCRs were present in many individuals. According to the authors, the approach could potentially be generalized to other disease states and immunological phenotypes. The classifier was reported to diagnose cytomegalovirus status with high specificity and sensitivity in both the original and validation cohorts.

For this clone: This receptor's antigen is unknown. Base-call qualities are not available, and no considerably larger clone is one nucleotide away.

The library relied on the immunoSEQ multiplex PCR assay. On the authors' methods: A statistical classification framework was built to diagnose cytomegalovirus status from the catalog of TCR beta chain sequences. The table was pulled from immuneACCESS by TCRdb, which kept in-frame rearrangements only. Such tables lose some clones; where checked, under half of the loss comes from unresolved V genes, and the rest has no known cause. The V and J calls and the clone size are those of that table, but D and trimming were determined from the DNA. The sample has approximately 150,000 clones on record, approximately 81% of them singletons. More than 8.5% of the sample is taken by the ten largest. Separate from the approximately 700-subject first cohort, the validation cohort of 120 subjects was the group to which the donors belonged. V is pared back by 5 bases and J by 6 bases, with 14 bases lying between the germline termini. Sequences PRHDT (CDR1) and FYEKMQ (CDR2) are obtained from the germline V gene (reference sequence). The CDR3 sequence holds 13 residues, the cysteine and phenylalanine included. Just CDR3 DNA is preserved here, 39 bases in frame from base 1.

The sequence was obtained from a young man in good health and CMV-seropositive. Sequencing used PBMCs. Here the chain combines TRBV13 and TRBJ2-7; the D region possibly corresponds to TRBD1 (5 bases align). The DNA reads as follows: TGTGCCAGCAGCACTCTAAGGGGTGGCGAGCAGTACTTC. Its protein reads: CASSTLRGGEQYF.